This T cell receptor beta chain was captured by sequencing in a study of blood T cell repertoires in COVID-19. About the research overall: From the United States, Italy and Spain came samples of acute and convalescent COVID-19.

Germline V gives CDR1 SGHDT, CDR2 YYEEEE. The CDR3 loop spans 17 amino acids. The V segment lost 1 base and the J segment 3 bases; nucleotides outside the gene matches: 9. How the authors handled the data: Using reference gene primer amplification, nucleated cell counts were estimated. Some clones are missing from TCRdb's copy, which holds only in-frame ones; the method was immunoSEQ multiplex PCR. The V and J calls and clone size come from that table; D and trimming were worked out from the DNA. Among some 260,000 clones listed, approximately 88% were seen once. Sequenced material: peripheral blood. V is TRBV5-6 and J is TRBJ1-5; 8 bases align to TRBD1. The receptor's source is an older woman with COVID-19, enrolled during active disease. The CDR3 here is CASSLFAGTGFNQPQHF. DNA of the CDR3: TGTGCCAGCAGCTTGTTCGCCGGGACAGGCTTCAATCAGCCCCAGCATTTT.